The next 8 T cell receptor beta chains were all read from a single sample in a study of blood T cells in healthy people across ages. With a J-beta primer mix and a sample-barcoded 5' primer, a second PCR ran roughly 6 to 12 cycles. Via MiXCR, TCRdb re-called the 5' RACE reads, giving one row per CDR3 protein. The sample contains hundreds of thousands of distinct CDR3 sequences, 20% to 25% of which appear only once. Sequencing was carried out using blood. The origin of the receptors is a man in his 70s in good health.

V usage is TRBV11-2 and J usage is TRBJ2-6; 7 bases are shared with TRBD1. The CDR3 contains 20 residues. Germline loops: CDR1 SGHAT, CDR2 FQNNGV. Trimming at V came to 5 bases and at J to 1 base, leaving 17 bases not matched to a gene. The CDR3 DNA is TGTGCCAGCAGCACGACAGGGCCCGGAACTCAGCAGTCTGGGGCCAACGTCCTGACTTTC. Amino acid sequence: CASSTTGPGTQQSGANVLTF.

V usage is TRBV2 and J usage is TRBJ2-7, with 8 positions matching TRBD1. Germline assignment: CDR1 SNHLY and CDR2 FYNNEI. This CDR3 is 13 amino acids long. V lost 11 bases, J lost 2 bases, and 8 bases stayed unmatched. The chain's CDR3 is CAGRTGSTYEQYF. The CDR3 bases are TGTGCCGGAAGGACAGGGAGTACCTACGAGCAGTACTTC.

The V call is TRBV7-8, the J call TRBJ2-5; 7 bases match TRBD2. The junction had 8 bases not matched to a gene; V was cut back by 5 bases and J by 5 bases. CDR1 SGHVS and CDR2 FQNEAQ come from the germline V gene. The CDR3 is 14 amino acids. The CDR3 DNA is TGTGCCAGCAGCACTAGCGTTGAGCAGGAGACCCAGTACTTC. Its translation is CASSTSVEQETQYF.

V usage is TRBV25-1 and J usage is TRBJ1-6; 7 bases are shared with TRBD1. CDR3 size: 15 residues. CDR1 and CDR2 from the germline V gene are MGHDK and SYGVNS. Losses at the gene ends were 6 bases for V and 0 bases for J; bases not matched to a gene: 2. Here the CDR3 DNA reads TGTGCCAGCAGAGGGGGCAACTCCTATAATTCACCCCTCCACTTT. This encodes CASRGGNSYNSPLHF.

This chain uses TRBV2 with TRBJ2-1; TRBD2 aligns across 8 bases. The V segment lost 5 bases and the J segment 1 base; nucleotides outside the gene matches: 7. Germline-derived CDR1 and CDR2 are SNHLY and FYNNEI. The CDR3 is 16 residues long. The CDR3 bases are TGTGCCAGCAGTCCGGAAGCGGGAGTTTCCTACAATGAGCAGTTCTTC. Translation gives CASSPEAGVSYNEQFF.

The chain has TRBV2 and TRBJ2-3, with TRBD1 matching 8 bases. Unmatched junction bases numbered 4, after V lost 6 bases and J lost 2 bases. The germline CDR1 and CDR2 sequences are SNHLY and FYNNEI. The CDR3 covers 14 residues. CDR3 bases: TGTGCCAGCAGGCAGGACAGGGACACAGATACGCAGTATTTT. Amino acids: CASRQDRDTDTQYF.

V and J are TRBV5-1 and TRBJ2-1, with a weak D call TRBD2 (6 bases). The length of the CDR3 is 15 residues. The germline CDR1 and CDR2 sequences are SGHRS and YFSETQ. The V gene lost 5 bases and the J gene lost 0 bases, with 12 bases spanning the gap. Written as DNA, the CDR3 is TGCGCCAGCAGGGTAGCGGAGAGCTCCTACAATGAGCAGTTCTTC. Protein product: CASRVAESSYNEQFF.

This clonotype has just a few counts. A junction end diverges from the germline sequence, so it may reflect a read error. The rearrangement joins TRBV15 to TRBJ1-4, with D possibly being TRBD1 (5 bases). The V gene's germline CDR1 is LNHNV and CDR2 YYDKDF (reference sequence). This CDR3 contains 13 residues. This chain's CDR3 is CATSRGGNEKLVF. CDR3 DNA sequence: TGTGCCACCAGCAGAGGGGGGAATGAAAAACTGGTTTTT.